The present entry profiles one T cell receptor (beta chain) with its context. Its specific antigen is unknown. Base qualities are missing; no much larger clone stands one base away. Library preparation used RT-PCR. Sequencing relied on an Illumina HiSeq 2500. TCRdb reprocessed the public reads (quality trimming at Q25 with fastp, clone calling with MiXCR) and kept in-frame beta chains. Every entry covers one CDR3 protein and lists the most common genes and DNA from its rows. This sample gives about half a million distinct CDR3 sequences in total; about 25% of them show up just once. 1.9% of the sample lies in the top ten. From the cysteine up to the phenylalanine, the CDR3 has a length of 12 residues. The sequence is cut down to CDR3 DNA, 36 bases in frame from base 1. Reading the germline V gene (reference sequence) gives CDR1 LNHNV and CDR2 YYDKDF. V loses 3 bases, J loses 3 bases, and the germline ends lie 6 bases apart.

This entry is derived from a study of response to subunit inactivated influenza vaccine (dated by TCRdb to the late 2010s). Study-level background: Deep quantitative T cell receptor repertoire profiling was used in the study to track responses to a trivalent subunit inactivated influenza vaccine. Paper-wide results and their limitations: The authors proposed that each seasonal influenza vaccination may bring in only a limited number of new T cells.

The sequencing used CD4+ T cells sorted from PBMCs, collected more than 4 days after vaccination. The sequence was collected from a man aged 45-65 years who received an inactivated influenza vaccine. Donor details come from another sample of the same person, matched by shared clones. The sequence joins TRBV15 to TRBJ2-7, with no D gene named confidently. The DNA is TGTGCCACCAGCAGCGCTTACTACGAGCAGTACTTC. Translated, this gives CATSSAYYEQYF.